This T cell receptor beta chain was sequenced during a study of human T cells and chemical hapten exposure. Study summary: Patch tests applied 0.01% DPC to the upper back, read at 6 days.

This clonotype was seen more than once but under ten times. Documented time point: patch test 2, 6 weeks after DPC sensitization. Treatment defined: therapeutic diphenylcyclopropenone sensitization with weekly scalp DPC. Venepuncture was done earlier than the placement of each patch test. V lost 6 bases to trimming and J lost 2 bases, with 13 bases between them. The germline gives CDR1 MNHNS, CDR2 SASEGT. This CDR3 has 14 amino acids. Per the original methods: Samples ranged from roughly 23,224 to 700,000 TCRs, with a median of roughly 96,000. TCRdb passed the RACE reads through MiXCR, listing each CDR3 protein once. TCRdb's processing, not the authors' own work, is the source of the V and J calls. Here the sample spans about 82,000 distinct CDR3 sequences, 5% to 8.5% being singletons.

This chain uses TRBV6-1 with TRBJ1-1, with a possible D match to TRBD1 (5 bases). The TCR sequence derives from a woman aged 30 to 39 with alopecia areata. Some clones in this sample may be carry-over from other donors' samples. This specimen was whole blood, taken in connection with sensitization to the hapten diphenylcyclopropenone (DPC). As DNA, the CDR3 is TGTGCCAGCAGGAATACAGGTCGAAACACTGAAGCTTTCTTT. It codes for CASRNTGRNTEAFF.